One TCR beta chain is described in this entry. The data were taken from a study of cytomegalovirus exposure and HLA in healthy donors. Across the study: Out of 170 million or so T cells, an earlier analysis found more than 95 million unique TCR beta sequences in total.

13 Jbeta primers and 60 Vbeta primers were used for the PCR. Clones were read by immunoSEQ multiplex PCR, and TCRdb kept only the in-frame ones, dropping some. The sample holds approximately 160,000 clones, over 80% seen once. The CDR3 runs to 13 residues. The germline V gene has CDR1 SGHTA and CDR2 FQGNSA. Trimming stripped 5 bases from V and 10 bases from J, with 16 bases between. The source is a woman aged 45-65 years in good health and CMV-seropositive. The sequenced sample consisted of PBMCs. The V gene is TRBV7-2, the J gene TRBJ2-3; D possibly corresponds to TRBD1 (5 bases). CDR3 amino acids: CASSPFLQTAQYF. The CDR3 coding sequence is TGTGCCAGCAGCCCCTTCCTCCAGACAGCGCAGTATTTT.